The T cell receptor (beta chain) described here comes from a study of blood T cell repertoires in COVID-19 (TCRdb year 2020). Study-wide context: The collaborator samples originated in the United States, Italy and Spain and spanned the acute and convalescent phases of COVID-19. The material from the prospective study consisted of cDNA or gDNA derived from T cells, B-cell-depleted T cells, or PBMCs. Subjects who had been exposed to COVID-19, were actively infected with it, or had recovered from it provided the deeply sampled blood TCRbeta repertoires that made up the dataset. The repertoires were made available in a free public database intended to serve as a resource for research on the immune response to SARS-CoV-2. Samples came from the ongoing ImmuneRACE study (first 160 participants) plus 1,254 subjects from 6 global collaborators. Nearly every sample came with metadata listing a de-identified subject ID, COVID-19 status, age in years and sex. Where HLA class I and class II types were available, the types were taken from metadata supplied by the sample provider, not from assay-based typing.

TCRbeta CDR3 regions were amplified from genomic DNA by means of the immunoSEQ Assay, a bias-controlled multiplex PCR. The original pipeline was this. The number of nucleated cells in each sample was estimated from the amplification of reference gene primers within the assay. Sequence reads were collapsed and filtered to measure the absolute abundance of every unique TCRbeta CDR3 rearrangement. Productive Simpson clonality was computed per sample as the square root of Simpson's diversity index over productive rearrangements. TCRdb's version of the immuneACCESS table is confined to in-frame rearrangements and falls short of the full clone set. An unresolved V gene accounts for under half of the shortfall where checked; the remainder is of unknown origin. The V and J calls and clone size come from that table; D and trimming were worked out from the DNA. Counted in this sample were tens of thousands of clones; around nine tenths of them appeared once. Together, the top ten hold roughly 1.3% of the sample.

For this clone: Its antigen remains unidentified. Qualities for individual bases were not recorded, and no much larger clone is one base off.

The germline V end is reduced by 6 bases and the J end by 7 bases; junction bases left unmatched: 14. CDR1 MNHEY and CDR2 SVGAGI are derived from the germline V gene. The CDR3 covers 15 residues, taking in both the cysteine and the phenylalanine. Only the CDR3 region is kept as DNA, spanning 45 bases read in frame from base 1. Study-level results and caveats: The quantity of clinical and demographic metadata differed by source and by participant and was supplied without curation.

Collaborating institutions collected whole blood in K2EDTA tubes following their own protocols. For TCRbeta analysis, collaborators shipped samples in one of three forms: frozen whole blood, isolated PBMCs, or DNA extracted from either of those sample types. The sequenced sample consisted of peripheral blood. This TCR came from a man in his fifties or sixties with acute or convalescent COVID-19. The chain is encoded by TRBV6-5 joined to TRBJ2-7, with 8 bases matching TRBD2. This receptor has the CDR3 CASRDARGGPGEQYF. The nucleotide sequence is TGTGCCAGCAGGGATGCACGGGGGGGGCCGGGAGAGCAGTACTTC.